This T cell receptor (beta chain) was retrieved from a study of T cell repertoires in cytomegalovirus infection. In the study overall: The public TCR beta signatures pointed to both CMV infection and matching HLA type.

With respect to this clonotype: Its target is not known.

Study-level findings and limits: In two of eight donors, the top clonotype was HLA-C-restricted CMV-specific.

MiXCR, run by TCRdb on the reads, gives a single entry per CDR3 protein. The sample contains around 770,000 distinct CDR3 sequences, roughly 29% of which appear only once. Deletions cut 4 bases from V and 1 base from J, with 15 bases between. The CDR3 totals 16 residues. Germline V gene lookup returns CDR1 SGHRS and CDR2 YFSETQ. This specimen was cultured CD8+ T cells from PBMCs, taken from culture after CMV antigen stimulation. The gene calls are TRBV5-1 and TRBJ1-3, with D possibly TRBD1 on 5 matching bases. The TCR originated in a human donor in good health (CMV status not recorded). Some clones in this sample may be carry-over from other donors' samples. The CDR3 DNA is TGCGCCAGCAGCCCGGAGGGGTGGTTTTCTGGAAACACCATATATTTT. Amino acid sequence: CASSPEGWFSGNTIYF.